The source of this T cell receptor beta chain is a study of blood T cell repertoires in COVID-19. Looking at the study overall: Acute and convalescent COVID-19 samples came from the United States, Italy and Spain. T cells, B-cell-depleted T cells, or PBMCs provided the cDNA or gDNA that served as material.

V lost 4 bases and J lost 11; bases outside the gene matches: 8. The CDR3 loop spans 13 amino acids. Germline V lookup: CDR1 SQVTM, CDR2 ANQGSEA. Assay used: immunoSEQ multiplex PCR; TCRdb lists only in-frame clones, some missing. The data show some 140,000 clones, 81% seen once. The chain has TRBV29-1 and TRBJ2-3; 11 nucleotides line up with TRBD2. This TCR was sampled from a woman aged 55-69 years with active or convalescent COVID-19. The sample comprised peripheral blood. The CDR3 loop is CSVVIAGGREQYF. The CDR3 nucleotides are TGCAGCGTTGTCATAGCGGGGGGGCGAGAGCAGTATTTT.